A selection of T cell receptor beta chains follows, all from one sample in a study of OX40 agonist ivuxolimab in advanced cancers. Libraries were prepared by immunoSEQ multiplex PCR; TCRdb keeps only in-frame clonotypes and omits some of them. The sample carries 60,000 or so clones, 87% recorded once. The source material was CD4+ or CD8+ T cells sorted from blood, sampled in a trial of the OX40 agonist ivuxolimab. The receptors come from an adult with an advanced solid tumor such as melanoma, head and neck, liver or kidney cancer. Both conserved end residues are trimmed from each CDR3. The order of the fields is J gene, V gene, CDR3 protein.

J gene: TRBJ2-5; V gene: TRBV29-1; CDR3 protein: SATRGGETQY
J gene: TRBJ1-3; V gene: TRBV18; CDR3 protein: ASSPLKGPGNTIY
J gene: TRBJ1-1; V gene: TRBV19; CDR3 protein: ASNPGLGEAF
J gene: TRBJ2-7; V gene: TRBV29-1; CDR3 protein: SVEVPGRDYEQY
J gene: TRBJ2-5; V gene: TRBV2; CDR3 protein: ASREGGGETQY
J gene: TRBJ1-2; V gene: TRBV5-1; CDR3 protein: ASSLEASYGYT
J gene: TRBJ1-1; V gene: TRBV28; CDR3 protein: ASSPLSGLGTEAF
J gene: TRBJ1-6; V gene: TRBV13; CDR3 protein: ASSLGISPLH
J gene: TRBJ2-1; V gene: TRBV28; CDR3 protein: ASSLQPAVYNEQF
J gene: TRBJ2-7; V gene: TRBV11-2; CDR3 protein: ASSLTQGRMAY
J gene: TRBJ2-3; V gene: TRBV11-2; CDR3 protein: ASSPRLAGGAAQY
J gene: TRBJ1-4; V gene: TRBV18; CDR3 protein: ASSPVETDNEKLF
J gene: TRBJ1-4; V gene: TRBV6-6; CDR3 protein: ASSSSGIEKLF
J gene: TRBJ1-4; V gene: TRBV5-8; CDR3 protein: ASSLGRGGEKLF
J gene: TRBJ2-3; V gene: TRBV7-3; CDR3 protein: ASSHGIAGGIGTDTQY
J gene: TRBJ2-1; V gene: TRBV6-4; CDR3 protein: ASSRDWEAYNEQF
J gene: TRBJ1-4; V gene: TRBV5-1; CDR3 protein: ASSFTGQKKLF
J gene: TRBJ2-2; V gene: TRBV2; CDR3 protein: ASRYTGELF
J gene: TRBJ2-1; V gene: TRBV6-1; CDR3 protein: ASLAGGGSYNEQF
J gene: TRBJ2-6; V gene: TRBV27; CDR3 protein: ASSWGSGTGSGANVLT
J gene: TRBJ2-5; V gene: TRBV19; CDR3 protein: ASRRNRGEETQY
J gene: TRBJ1-1; V gene: TRBV30; CDR3 protein: AWSLQLRAEAF
J gene: TRBJ2-1; V gene: TRBV1; CDR3 protein: TSSQGGSSNNEQF
J gene: .; V gene: TRBV28; CDR3 protein: ASSPPGLAIEQY
J gene: TRBJ1-1; V gene: TRBV28; CDR3 protein: ASSLWSHSFAF
J gene: TRBJ1-2; V gene: TRBV7-9; CDR3 protein: ASSLESNYGYT
J gene: TRBJ2-1; V gene: TRBV14; CDR3 protein: ASSHYRVPWNEQF
J gene: TRBJ1-2; V gene: TRBV2; CDR3 protein: ASTTENYGYT
J gene: TRBJ2-1; V gene: TRBV7-3; CDR3 protein: ASSASRGDEQF
J gene: TRBJ1-4; V gene: TRBV5-1; CDR3 protein: ASSADSTNEKLF
J gene: TRBJ1-1; V gene: TRBV5-1; CDR3 protein: ASSWTVHFTEAF
J gene: TRBJ1-1; V gene: TRBV9; CDR3 protein: ASSVRMENTEAF
J gene: TRBJ2-3; V gene: TRBV5-1; CDR3 protein: ASSLSGSSGDTQY
J gene: TRBJ1-5; V gene: TRBV5-8; CDR3 protein: ASSGGQISNQPQH
J gene: TRBJ2-2; V gene: TRBV6-5; CDR3 protein: ASRLGQTGELF
J gene: TRBJ2-7; V gene: TRBV7-9; CDR3 protein: ASSLSPSGGSYEQY
J gene: TRBJ1-2; V gene: TRBV30; CDR3 protein: AWSAGGYGYT
J gene: TRBJ2-1; V gene: TRBV7-2; CDR3 protein: ASSLYSYNEQF
J gene: TRBJ2-3; V gene: TRBV7-9; CDR3 protein: ASSLAGRNTQY
J gene: TRBJ1-1; V gene: TRBV6-6; CDR3 protein: ASTTDPPNTEAF
J gene: TRBJ1-3; V gene: TRBV30; CDR3 protein: AWAPGNTIY
J gene: TRBJ1-5; V gene: TRBV28; CDR3 protein: ASSVGSQPQH
J gene: TRBJ1-5; V gene: TRBV6-5; CDR3 protein: ASSQGTSNQPQH
J gene: TRBJ2-7; V gene: TRBV29-1; CDR3 protein: SVDGGVTYEQY
J gene: TRBJ2-3; V gene: TRBV9; CDR3 protein: ASSDPSTDTQY
J gene: TRBJ2-7; V gene: TRBV5-1; CDR3 protein: ASSRNRDEQY
J gene: TRBJ2-1; V gene: TRBV29-1; CDR3 protein: SVVLAGGVNEQF
J gene: TRBJ2-7; V gene: TRBV9; CDR3 protein: ASSPLAGSYEQY